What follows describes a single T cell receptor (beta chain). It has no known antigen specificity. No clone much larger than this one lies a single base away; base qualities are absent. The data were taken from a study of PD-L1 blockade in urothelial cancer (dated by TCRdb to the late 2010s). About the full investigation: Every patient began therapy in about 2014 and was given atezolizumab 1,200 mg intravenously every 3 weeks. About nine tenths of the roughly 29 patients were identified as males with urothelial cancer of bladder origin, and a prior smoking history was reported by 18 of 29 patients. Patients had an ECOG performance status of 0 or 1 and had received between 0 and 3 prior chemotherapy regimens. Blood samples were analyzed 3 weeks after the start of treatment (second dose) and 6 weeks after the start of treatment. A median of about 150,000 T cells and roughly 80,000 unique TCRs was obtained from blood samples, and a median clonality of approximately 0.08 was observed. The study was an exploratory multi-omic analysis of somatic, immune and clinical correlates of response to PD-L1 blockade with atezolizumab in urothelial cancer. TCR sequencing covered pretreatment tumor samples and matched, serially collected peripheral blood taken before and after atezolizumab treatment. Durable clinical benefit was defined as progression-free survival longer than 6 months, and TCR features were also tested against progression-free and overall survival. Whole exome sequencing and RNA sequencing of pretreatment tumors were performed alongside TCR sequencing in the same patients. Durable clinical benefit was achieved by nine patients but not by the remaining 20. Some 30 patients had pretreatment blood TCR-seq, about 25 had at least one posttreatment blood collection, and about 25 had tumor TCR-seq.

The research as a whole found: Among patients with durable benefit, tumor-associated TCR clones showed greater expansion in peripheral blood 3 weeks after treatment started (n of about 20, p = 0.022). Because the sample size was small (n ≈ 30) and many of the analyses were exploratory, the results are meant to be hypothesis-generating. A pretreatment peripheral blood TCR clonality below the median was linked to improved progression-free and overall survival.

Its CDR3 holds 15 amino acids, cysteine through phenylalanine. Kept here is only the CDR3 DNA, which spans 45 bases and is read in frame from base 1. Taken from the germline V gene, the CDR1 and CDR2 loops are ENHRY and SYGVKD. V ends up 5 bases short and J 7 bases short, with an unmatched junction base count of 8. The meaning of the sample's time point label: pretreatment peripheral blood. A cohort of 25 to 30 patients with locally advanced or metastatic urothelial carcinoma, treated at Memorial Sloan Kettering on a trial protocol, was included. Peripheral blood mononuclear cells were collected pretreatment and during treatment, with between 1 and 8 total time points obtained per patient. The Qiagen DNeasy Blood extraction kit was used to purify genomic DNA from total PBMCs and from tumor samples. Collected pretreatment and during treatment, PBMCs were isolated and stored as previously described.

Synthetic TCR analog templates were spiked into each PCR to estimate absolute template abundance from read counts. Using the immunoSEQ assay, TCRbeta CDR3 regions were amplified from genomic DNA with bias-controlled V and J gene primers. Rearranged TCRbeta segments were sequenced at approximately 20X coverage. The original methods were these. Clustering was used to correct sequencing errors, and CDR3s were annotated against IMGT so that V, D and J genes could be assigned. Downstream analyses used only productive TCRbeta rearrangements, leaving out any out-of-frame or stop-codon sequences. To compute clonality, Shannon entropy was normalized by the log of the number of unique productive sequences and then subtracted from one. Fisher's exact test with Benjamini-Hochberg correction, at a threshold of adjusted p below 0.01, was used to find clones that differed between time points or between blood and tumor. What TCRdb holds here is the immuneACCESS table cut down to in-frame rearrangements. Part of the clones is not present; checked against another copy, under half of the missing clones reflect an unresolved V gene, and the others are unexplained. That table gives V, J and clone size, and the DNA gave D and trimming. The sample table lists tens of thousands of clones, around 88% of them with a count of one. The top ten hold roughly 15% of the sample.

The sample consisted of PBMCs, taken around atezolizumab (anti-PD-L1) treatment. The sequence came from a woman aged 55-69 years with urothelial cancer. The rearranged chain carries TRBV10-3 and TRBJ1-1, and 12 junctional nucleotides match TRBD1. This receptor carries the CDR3 CAISWTGTGGIEAFF. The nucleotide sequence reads TGTGCCATCAGTTGGACCGGGACAGGGGGCATTGAAGCTTTCTTT.